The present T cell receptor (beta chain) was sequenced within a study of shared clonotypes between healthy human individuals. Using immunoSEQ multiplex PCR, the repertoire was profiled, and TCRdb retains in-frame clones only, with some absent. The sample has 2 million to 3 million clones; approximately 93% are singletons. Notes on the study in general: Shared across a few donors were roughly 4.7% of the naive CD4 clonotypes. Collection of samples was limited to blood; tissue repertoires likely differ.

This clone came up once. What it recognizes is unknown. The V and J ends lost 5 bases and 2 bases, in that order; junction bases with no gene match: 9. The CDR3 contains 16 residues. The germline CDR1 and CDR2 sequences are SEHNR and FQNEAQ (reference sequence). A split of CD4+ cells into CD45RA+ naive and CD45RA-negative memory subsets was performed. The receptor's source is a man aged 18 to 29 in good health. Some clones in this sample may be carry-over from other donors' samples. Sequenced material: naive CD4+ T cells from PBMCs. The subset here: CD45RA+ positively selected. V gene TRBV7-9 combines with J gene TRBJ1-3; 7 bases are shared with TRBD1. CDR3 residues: CASSPPQGIPGNTIYF. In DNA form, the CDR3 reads TGTGCCAGCAGCCCCCCACAGGGGATCCCTGGAAACACCATATATTTT.